This TCR beta chain was sequenced in a study of cytomegalovirus exposure and HLA in healthy donors. Trimming cost V 0 bases and J 1 base; bases outside gene matches: 0. The CDR3 sequence is 15 residues long. Germline V gene lookup returns CDR1 MNHEY and CDR2 SVGAGI. Broader study findings: Because they were indistinguishable, some V segments, including TRBV6-2 and TRBV6-3, were excluded. Later genetic work tied a missense DCLRE1C variant to beta-chain V and J trimming. Published work reported that the classifier diagnosed cytomegalovirus status with high specificity and sensitivity. Equally common other TCR beta chains were less clonally expanded than HLA-associated ones, a later analysis found.

PCR used 60 Vbeta primers and 13 Jbeta primers. The repertoire was sequenced with immunoSEQ multiplex PCR; TCRdb's copy has only in-frame clones and lacks some. In the table there are about 130,000 clones, approximately 82% of which are singletons. This clone came up a few times. No antigen is known for it. This sequence joins TRBV6-5 and TRBJ2-3, with 8 bases fitting TRBD2. The TCR sequence derives from a young man in good health and CMV-seropositive. The material sequenced was PBMCs. CDR3 nucleotide sequence: TGTGCCAGCAGTTACTCGACTAGCGGCACAGATACGCAGTATTTT. It encodes CASSYSTSGTDTQYF.